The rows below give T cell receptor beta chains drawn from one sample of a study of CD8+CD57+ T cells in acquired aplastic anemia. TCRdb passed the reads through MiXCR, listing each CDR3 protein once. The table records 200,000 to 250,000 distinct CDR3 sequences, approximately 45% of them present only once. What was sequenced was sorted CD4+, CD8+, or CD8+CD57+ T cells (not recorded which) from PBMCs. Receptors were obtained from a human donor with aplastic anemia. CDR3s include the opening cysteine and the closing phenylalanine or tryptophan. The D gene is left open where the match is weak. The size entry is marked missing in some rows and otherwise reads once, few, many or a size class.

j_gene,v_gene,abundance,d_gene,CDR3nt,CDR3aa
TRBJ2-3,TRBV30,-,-,TGTGCCTGGAGTATCTGGGCCGAGGATACGCAGTATTTT,CAWSIWAEDTQYF
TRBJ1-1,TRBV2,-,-,TGTGCCAGCAGTGAAGGTTTATACACTGAAGCTTTCTTT,CASSEGLYTEAFF
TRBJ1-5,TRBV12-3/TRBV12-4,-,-,TGTGCCAGCAGCCCCAGTTGGGAAAAACATAGCAATCAGCCCCAGCATTTT,CASSPSWEKHSNQPQHF
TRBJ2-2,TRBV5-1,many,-,TGCGCCAGCAGCCTAACTAATCTACGGGGCACCGGGGAGCTGTTTTTT,CASSLTNLRGTGELFF
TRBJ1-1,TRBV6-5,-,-,TGTGCCAGCAGTGGCGGACAGACTTTCTTT,CASSGGQTFF
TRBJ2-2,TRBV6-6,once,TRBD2,TGTGCCAGCAGTTATAATAGCGGGAGGGCTGCCGGGGAGCTGTTTTTT,CASSYNSGRAAGELFF
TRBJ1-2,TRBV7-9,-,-,TGTGCCAGCAGCTTAGCCGGGGCGGCTGGCTACACCTTC,CASSLAGAAGYTF
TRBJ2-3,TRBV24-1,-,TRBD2,TGTGCCACCAGTGATGTTAGCGGGAGGGACGTAGATACGCAGTATTTT,CATSDVSGRDVDTQYF
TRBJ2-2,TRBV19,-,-,TGTGCCAGTGTCCTCACAGGGAGTTACACCGGGGAGCTGTTTTTT,CASVLTGSYTGELFF
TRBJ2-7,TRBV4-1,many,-,TGCGCCAGCAGCCAACACGGCTTTTTACCCTACGAGCAGTACTTC,CASSQHGFLPYEQYF
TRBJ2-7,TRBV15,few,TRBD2,TGTGCCACCAGCAGAGACCCCCGGACTAGCGGGGGTTCCTACGAGCAGTACTTC,CATSRDPRTSGGSYEQYF
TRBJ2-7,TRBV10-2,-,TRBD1,TGTGCCAGCAGCGACAGGGAATACGAGCAGTACTTC,CASSDREYEQYF
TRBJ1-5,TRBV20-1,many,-,TGCAGTGCTAGCGATTCCAGGGAGTGGCAGCCCCAGCATTTT,CSASDSREWQPQHF
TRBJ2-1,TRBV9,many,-,TGTGCCAGCAGCGAAGACAATGAGCAGTTCTTC,CASSEDNEQFF
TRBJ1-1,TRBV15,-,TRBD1,TGTGCCACCAGCAGACTAGGACAGGGAGAAACTGAAGCTTTCTTT,CATSRLGQGETEAFF
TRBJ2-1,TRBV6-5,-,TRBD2,TGTGCCAGCAGTTATATTCTAGCGGGATCTGAGGTTGAGCAGTTCTTC,CASSYILAGSEVEQFF
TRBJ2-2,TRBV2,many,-,TGTGCCAGCAGAGCCGGGGAGCTGTTTTTT,CASRAGELFF